This TCR beta chain is drawn from a study of OX40 agonist ivuxolimab in advanced cancers. Study-level information: Ivuxolimab doses were 0.01, 0.1, 0.3, 1.5, 3 or 10 mg/kg every 2 weeks.

Only one count was recorded for this clone. Clones were sequenced by immunoSEQ multiplex PCR, and TCRdb holds only the in-frame ones, with some missing. The sample contains 75,000 to 100,000 clones, 84% of which appear only once. The CDR3 runs to 12 residues. In germline, CDR1 is SEHNR, CDR2 FQNEAQ (reference sequence). V lost 7 bases to trimming and J lost 3 bases, with 9 bases between them. The sequenced sample was CD4+ or CD8+ T cells sorted from blood, obtained in a trial of the OX40 agonist ivuxolimab. This TCR derives from an adult with an advanced solid tumor such as melanoma, head and neck, liver or kidney cancer. The chain recombines TRBV7-9 with TRBJ2-5; a possible D gene is TRBD2 (5 bases). Here the CDR3 DNA reads TGTGCCAGCACCAGGACTGAAGAGACCCAGTACTTC. It yields the protein CASTRTEETQYF.